Reported below is one T cell receptor (beta chain). Its antigen is unknown. One end of the junction fails to match germline, which may point to a read error. The CDR3 has 16 amino acids. Per the germline V gene, CDR1 is LGHNA and CDR2 is YNFKEQ. This entry is derived from a study of cytomegalovirus exposure and HLA in healthy donors. General study points: Previously analyzed data showed that most TCR beta V segments were productive at a frequency of about 90% or about 30%. Indistinguishable V segments such as TRBV6-2 and TRBV6-3 were excluded. In a later analysis, about 17,000 TCR beta sequences were associated with HLA alleles at 0.05 false discovery rate.

The PCR had 60 Vbeta and 13 Jbeta primers. Repertoires were generated with immunoSEQ multiplex PCR, while TCRdb's copy carries only in-frame clones and drops some. The sample carries approximately 100,000 clones, roughly 75% recorded once. The sample comprised PBMCs. The receptor's source is a young woman in good health and CMV-seropositive. The genes are TRBV4-2 and TRBJ2-3; 9 nucleotides align to TRBD2. The CDR3 reads CASSKEGLAGHDTQYF. The CDR3, as DNA: TGTGCCAGCAGCAAAGAAGGCCTAGCGGGGCACGATACGCAGTATTTT.